The 24 T cell receptor beta chains reported below all come from one sample, sequenced in a study of blood T cell repertoires in COVID-19. Using immunoSEQ multiplex PCR, the repertoire was profiled, and TCRdb retains in-frame clones only, with some absent. The sample includes approximately 250,000 clones, approximately 80% of them seen just once. Sequenced material: PBMCs or T cells enriched from blood (not recorded which). These receptor sequences come from a man aged 35 to 55 who had recovered from COVID-19.

The chain uses TRBV28 and TRBJ1-4, with D unclear. The CDR3 spans 12 residues. The germline gives CDR1 MDHEN, CDR2 SYDVKM. V lost 7 bases, J lost 8 bases, and 11 bases lay in between. The CDR3 DNA reads TGTGCCAGCACAACAGCACCCGAAAAACTGTTTTTT. It specifies CASTTAPEKLFF.

The J gene is TRBJ1-1, the V gene TRBV14; D remains unclear. Trimming stripped 1 base from V and 1 base from J, with 10 bases between. This CDR3 comprises 15 residues. Looked up from germline, CDR1 is SGHDN and CDR2 is FVKESK. CDR3 sequence reads: CASSQGTGWNTEAFF. CDR3 bases: TGTGCCAGCAGCCAAGGTACGGGTTGGAACACTGAAGCTTTCTTT.

The chain carries TRBV6-7 and TRBJ1-5; a possible D gene is TRBD1 (6 bases). TRBV6-7 is an open reading frame whose function is uncertain. The CDR3 has 14 residues. Trimming shortened V by 8 bases and J by 0 bases, and 11 bases separated the two germline ends. Written as DNA, the CDR3 is TGTGCCAGCGGCAACAGGGATAGCAATCAGCCCCAGCATTTT. Protein sequence: CASGNRDSNQPQHF.

The V gene is TRBV7-6, the J gene TRBJ1-2; D uncertain. The germline V and J ends were trimmed by 1 base and 4 bases, with 10 bases remaining between them. CDR3 length: 14 amino acids. Germline CDR1 and CDR2: SGHVS and FNYEAQ. CDR3 nucleotides: TGTGCCAGCAGCTTAGGTCCGGGAGGCTATGGCTACACCTTC. This codes for CASSLGPGGYGYTF.

The V and J genes are TRBV19 and TRBJ2-6; D perhaps matches TRBD2 (6 bases). V lost 7 bases and J 0 bases, leaving 16 bases between the germline ends. Germline CDR1 and CDR2: LNHDA and SQIVND (reference sequence). This CDR3 comprises 17 residues. The CDR3: CASIRGRMHSGANVLTF. In DNA form, the CDR3 reads TGTGCCAGTATCCGGGGGAGGATGCACTCTGGGGCCAACGTCCTGACTTTC.

The genes are TRBV11-2 and TRBJ2-3; 8 positions match TRBD2. The trim removed 4 bases at V and 1 base at J, leaving 4 bases unmatched. CDR3 length: 15 residues. Germline values: CDR1 SGHAT, CDR2 FQNNGV. DNA of the CDR3: TGTGCCAGCAGCTACAGCGGGAGCGGCACAGATACGCAGTATTTT. This codes for CASSYSGSGTDTQYF.

This clone appeared once. The chain couples TRBV7-3 to TRBJ2-2; TRBD2 matches at 7 bases. The CDR3 extends over 16 amino acids. Trimming took 5 bases from V and 6 from J; bases not matched to a gene: 12. Germline-derived CDR1 and CDR2 are SGHTA and FQGTGA. The CDR3 loop reads CASSAQPGRGPGELFF. The DNA of the CDR3 is TGTGCCAGCAGCGCCCAACCGGGGAGGGGACCCGGGGAGCTGTTTTTT.

This clone occurred a few times. The chain combines TRBV27 with TRBJ2-2; TRBD2 matches 10 bases. V gave up 0 bases and J gave up 3 bases; unmatched junction bases: 10. Germline CDR1 MNHEY, CDR2 SMNVEV (reference sequence). There are 19 residues in the CDR3. CDR3 nucleotide sequence: TGTGCCAGCAGTTTATCGCGGGCAGCGGGGGGGCCTTACACCGGGGAGCTGTTTTTT. Encoded protein: CASSLSRAAGGPYTGELFF.

CDR3 residues: CASGSPGKLFF. DNA for the CDR3: TGTGCCAGCGGATCCCCCGGGAAACTGTTTTTT. The rearrangement links TRBV25-1 to TRBJ1-4; D is uncertain. Germline V gene sequence: CDR1 MGHDK, CDR2 SYGVNS. The CDR3 spans 11 residues. Trimming left V 8 bases short and J 11 bases short, with 12 bases between.

The V call is TRBV5-1, the J call TRBJ2-1; 9 nucleotides line up with TRBD2. V lost 0 bases to trimming and J lost 7 bases; unmatched junction nucleotides: 5. Per germline, CDR1 SGHRS and CDR2 YFSETQ. CDR3 length: 15 amino acids. The CDR3 spells CASSLDVAGANEQFF. The CDR3, as DNA: TGCGCCAGCAGCTTGGATGTAGCGGGGGCGAATGAGCAGTTCTTC.

This chain links TRBV19 with TRBJ1-1; 9 bases line up with TRBD1. The CDR3 has 15 residues. V shed 4 bases, J shed 0 bases, and the junction held 3 bases outside the gene matches. Per germline, CDR1 LNHDA and CDR2 SQIVND (reference sequence). Here the CDR3 reads CASSKQGALNTEAFF. The CDR3 nucleotides are TGTGCCAGTAGTAAACAGGGGGCTCTGAACACTGAAGCTTTCTTT.

The genes are TRBV19 and TRBJ2-3; 9 nucleotides align to TRBD1. The V and J ends lost 4 bases and 6 bases, in that order; junction bases with no gene match: 8. This CDR3 region has 15 residues. Germline CDR1 is LNHDA and CDR2 is SQIVND (reference sequence). DNA for the CDR3: TGTGCCAGTAGTAGAACGGACAGGGGTGCTGATACGCAGTATTTT. Translating gives CASSRTDRGADTQYF.

The chain joins TRBV4-2 to TRBJ1-2; perhaps TRBD1 as D (5 bases). Germline CDR1 reads LGHNA; CDR2 reads YNFKEQ. Trimming shortened V by 4 bases and J by 8 bases, and 23 bases separated the two germline ends. This CDR3 is built from 16 residues. CDR3 loop: CASSLTRDSYASGYTF. CDR3 bases: TGTGCCAGCAGCCTCACTCGGGACTCCTACGCGTCCGGCTACACCTTC.

The chain recombines TRBV5-1 with TRBJ1-6; maybe TRBD1 (5 bases). From germline, CDR1 is SGHRS and CDR2 YFSETQ. This CDR3 has 15 residues. V was pared by 4 bases and J by 7 bases, with 15 bases between. CDR3 sequence (DNA): TGCGCCAGCAGCCCGGCAGGACAAGGGAATTCACCCCTCCACTTT. Translated: CASSPAGQGNSPLHF.

The chain combines TRBV7-2 with TRBJ1-5, with D perhaps matching TRBD1 (6 bases). Germline lookup yields CDR1 SGHTA and CDR2 FQGNSA. Deletions cut 1 base from V and 4 bases from J, with 11 bases between. This CDR3 has 15 amino acids. The CDR3, as DNA: TGTGCCAGCAGCTTAGGCAGGGGCCTTAATCAGCCCCAGCATTTT. Translating it yields CASSLGRGLNQPQHF.

This chain links TRBV12-3 or TRBV12-4 with TRBJ2-4; TRBD1 agrees at 8 bases. Trimming at V came to 7 bases and at J to 15 bases, leaving 8 bases not matched to a gene. This CDR3 is built from 11 residues. Here the CDR3 DNA reads TGTGCCAGCAACCCCGGACAGGGCTTGTACTTC. Translating gives CASNPGQGLYF.

This chain joins TRBV7-3 and TRBJ1-1; weak D call: TRBD1 (6 bases). V shed 5 bases and J shed 1 base, with 8 bases lying between them. The CDR3 contains 13 residues. Germline CDR1 and CDR2: SGHTA and FQGTGA. The CDR3: CASSQGGNTEAFF. In DNA form, the CDR3 reads TGTGCCAGCAGCCAAGGGGGGAACACTGAAGCTTTCTTT.

This clone was found a few times. The rearrangement links TRBV27 to TRBJ2-7; D perhaps matches TRBD1 (6 bases). The CDR3 is made up of 14 amino acids. CDR1 and CDR2 from the germline V gene are MNHEY and SMNVEV (reference sequence). Trimming pared 3 bases from V and 5 bases from J, leaving 14 bases between. The CDR3 DNA reads as TGTGCCAGCAGTTTCGGGCAGGGGAGCGACGAGCAGTACTTC. Protein sequence: CASSFGQGSDEQYF.

Remarks on this clone: This CDR3 is also generated by other DNA sequences in the sample. This chain links TRBV28 with TRBJ1-1; D might be TRBD1 (5 bases). The CDR3 runs 14 residues. V shed 2 bases and J shed 0 bases, with 7 bases lying between them. The germline CDR1 and CDR2 sequences are MDHEN and SYDVKM. CDR3 sequence: CASSLRQMNTEAFF. Written as DNA, the CDR3 is TGTGCCAGCAGTTTACGACAGATGAACACTGAAGCTTTCTTT. Looking up the rest from reference TRBV28 and TRBJ1-1 gives the full variable domain: DVKVTQSSRYLVKRTGEKVFLECVQDMDHENMFWYRQDPGLGLRLIYFSYDVKMKEKGDIPEGYSVSREKKERFSLILESASTNQTSMYLCASSLRQMNTEAFFGQGTRLTVV.

The table lists this clone with a count of one. The rearrangement uses TRBV7-8 and TRBJ1-2; the D gene is possibly TRBD1 (5 bases). CDR1 and CDR2 (germline): SGHVS, FQNEAQ. The CDR3 has 12 amino acids. V gave up 3 bases and J gave up 10 bases, with 12 bases separating them. The CDR3 region is CASSLDRGDYTF. The CDR3 DNA reads as TGTGCCAGCAGCTTGGATAGGGGTGACTACACCTTC.

The chain joins TRBV24-1 to TRBJ2-7, with D maybe TRBD1 (6 bases). Trimming left V 4 bases short and J 1 base short, with 10 bases between. Germline V CDR1 and CDR2: KGHDR, SFDVKD. The CDR3 consists of 14 residues. CDR3 sequence (DNA): TGTGCCACCAGTGACCCTGGACAGTCCTACGAGCAGTACTTC. Protein sequence: CATSDPGQSYEQYF.

V is TRBV3-1 (or the pseudogene TRBV3-2) and J is TRBJ1-2; D is uncertain. Per germline, CDR1 LGHDT and CDR2 YNNKEL (reference sequence). This CDR3 has 13 amino acids. The V end was cut by 8 bases, the J end by 8 bases, with 18 bases between. CDR3 nucleotide sequence: TGTGCCAGCTCCCCCAAGATACCGGGAGGCTACACCTTC. As protein: CASSPKIPGGYTF.

This clone showed up just once. The chain uses TRBV9 and TRBJ1-5; the D gene is possibly TRBD1 (6 bases). Germline-derived CDR1 and CDR2 are SGDLS and YYNGEE. V lost 0 bases, J lost 1 base, and 8 bases lay in between. The CDR3 contains 15 residues. The DNA of the CDR3 is TGTGCCAGCAGCGTAGATGGGGGCAGCAATCAGCCCCAGCATTTT. Amino acid sequence: CASSVDGGSNQPQHF.

This chain joins TRBV3-1 (or the pseudogene TRBV3-2) and TRBJ2-4; 10 bases line up with TRBD1. Germline trimming cut 4 bases from V and 7 bases from J; bases unmatched to any gene: 16. The CDR3 sequence is 18 residues long. Germline CDR1 is LGHDT and CDR2 is YNNKEL (reference sequence). DNA for the CDR3: TGTGCCAGCAGCCCCCGGGACAGGGGCTCCCAGGGGGGCAACATTCAGTACTTC. Encoded protein: CASSPRDRGSQGGNIQYF.